The 30 T cell receptor beta chains below were found in one sample sequenced in a study of cytomegalovirus exposure and HLA in healthy donors. Primers for the PCR totalled 60 Vbeta and 13 Jbeta. This table comes from immunoSEQ multiplex PCR, and its TCRdb copy is limited to in-frame clones, with some not included. The sample yields around 70,000 clones, around 73% seen once. The source material was PBMCs. The source of these receptors is a woman aged 35 to 49 in good health and CMV-seropositive.

The chain joins TRBV5-1 to TRBJ1-6; TRBD1 matches 8 bases. The CDR3 consists of 16 residues. The V and J ends lost 0 bases and 5 bases, in that order; junction bases with no gene match: 4. Germline assignment: CDR1 SGHRS and CDR2 YFSETQ. Written as DNA, the CDR3 is TGCGCCAGCAGCTTGGCCACGGGACAGGATAATTCACCCCTCCACTTT. Protein product: CASSLATGQDNSPLHF.

The chain recombines TRBV7-9 with TRBJ2-2; D not certain. Per germline, CDR1 SEHNR and CDR2 FQNEAQ (reference sequence). This CDR3 has 12 amino acids. The germline V and J ends were trimmed by 5 bases and 2 bases, with 3 bases remaining between them. CDR3 bases: TGTGCCAGCAGCGGCAACACCGGGGAGCTGTTTTTT. This sequence encodes CASSGNTGELFF.

Comment on this clone: A read error may produce the germline difference seen at one junction end. The chain uses TRBV14 and TRBJ1-1, with D uncertain. There are 13 residues in the CDR3. CDR1 SGHDN and CDR2 FVKESK come from the germline V gene. CDR3 in amino acids: CVSSKTLNTEAFF. The CDR3 region has the DNA TGTGTCAGCAGCAAGACACTGAACACTGAAGCTTTCTTT.

This chain joins TRBV11-1 and TRBJ2-5; 11 positions match TRBD2. Germline CDR1 is SGHAT and CDR2 is FQDESV (reference sequence). V lost 4 bases, J lost 5 bases, and 6 bases stayed unmatched. The CDR3 has 15 amino acids. CDR3 nucleotide sequence: TGTGCCAGCAGCTCTAGCGGGGGGCGCCCCGAGACCCAGTACTTC. Residues: CASSSSGGRPETQYF.

The rearrangement links TRBV7-2 to TRBJ1-6, with TRBD1 matching 7 bases. Germline assignment: CDR1 SGHTA and CDR2 FQGNSA. The CDR3 has 17 residues. Trimming took 5 bases from V and 0 from J; bases not matched to a gene: 7. The CDR3 sequence: CASSRGDSRSYNSPLHF. CDR3 DNA sequence: TGTGCCAGCAGCCGAGGGGACAGCCGCTCCTATAATTCACCCCTCCACTTT.

There are a few counts of this clone. The V gene is TRBV5-1, the J gene TRBJ1-5, with D possibly TRBD1 on 6 matching bases. Germline loops: CDR1 SGHRS, CDR2 YFSETQ. V lost 4 bases, J lost 7 bases, and 12 bases lay in between. The CDR3 totals 13 residues. The CDR3 nucleotides are TGCGCCAGCAGCAGGGATGGACAGCAGCCCCAGCATTTT. It specifies CASSRDGQQPQHF. Supplemented by reference TRBV5-1 and TRBJ1-5, the full variable domain reads KAGVTQTPRYLIKTRGQQVTLSCSPISGHRSVSWYQQTPGQGLQFLFEYFSETQRNKGNFPGRFSGRQFSNSRSEMNVSTLELGDSALYLCASSRDGQQPQHFGDGTRLSIL.

CDR3: CASSQDGGGESYEQYF. In DNA, the CDR3 is TGCGCCAGCAGCCAAGATGGAGGGGGCGAATCCTACGAGCAGTACTTC. The rearrangement joins TRBV4-1 to TRBJ2-7, with D perhaps matching TRBD1 (7 bases). Between the trimmed V and J ends, which lost 0 bases and 1 base, there was a span of 13 bases. Germline V gives CDR1 MGHRA, CDR2 YSYEKL. CDR3 size: 16 residues.

V gene TRBV7-3 combines with J gene TRBJ2-3; TRBD2 is a possible D gene (5 bases). The CDR3 consists of 14 residues. Trimming removed 4 bases at V and 2 bases at J, with 10 bases between. CDR1 is SGHTA and CDR2 is FQGTGA in the germline V gene. CDR3 sequence (DNA): TGTGCCAGCAGCTCCGACGGGGACACAGATACGCAGTATTTT. This encodes CASSSDGDTDTQYF.

The chain links TRBV6-5 to TRBJ1-2, with D perhaps matching TRBD1 (5 bases). CDR3 length: 14 residues. Germline CDR1 reads MNHEY; CDR2 reads SVGAGI. The V end lost 6 bases, the J end lost 8 bases, and 19 bases lay between the germline ends. The chain's CDR3 is CASRDPQGIKGYTF. The CDR3 bases are TGTGCCAGCAGGGACCCCCAGGGAATCAAGGGCTACACCTTC.

V gene TRBV7-8 combines with J gene TRBJ2-2; TRBD1 matches 12 bases. CDR1 and CDR2 from the germline V gene are SGHVS and FQNEAQ. Trimming cost V 2 bases and J 5 bases; bases outside gene matches: 6. The CDR3 length is 17 residues. CDR3 amino acids: CASSLWDRGRRTGELFF. The CDR3 DNA follows: TGTGCCAGCAGCTTATGGGACAGGGGGCGCCGAACCGGGGAGCTGTTTTTT.

Remarks on this clone: Other DNA sequences within the sample encode an identical CDR3. The chain carries TRBV7-2 and TRBJ1-1, with D possibly TRBD1 on 5 matching bases. Trimming took off 3 bases at V and 1 base at J, with 9 bases between the two ends. From germline, CDR1 is SGHTA and CDR2 FQGNSA. This CDR3 is built from 14 residues. CDR3 sequence: CASSLNDRNTEAFF. The CDR3 bases are TGTGCCAGCAGCTTGAATGACAGGAACACTGAAGCTTTCTTT.

This clone was seen a single time. V usage is TRBV29-1 and J usage is TRBJ2-2, with TRBD2 matching over 10 bases. This CDR3 comprises 14 residues. Per the germline V gene, CDR1 is SQVTM and CDR2 is ANQGSEA. With V trimmed by 5 bases and J by 6 bases, 6 bases remained unmatched. CDR3: CSVPAGGLAGELFF. The CDR3 DNA is TGCAGCGTTCCAGCGGGGGGGCTGGCCGGGGAGCTGTTTTTT.

This chain uses TRBV12-5 with TRBJ2-5, with a tentative D call TRBD1 (6 bases). V was cut by 2 bases and J by 2 bases, with 18 bases left in between. From germline, CDR1 is LGHNT and CDR2 FRNRAP. The CDR3 sequence is 17 residues long. The CDR3 sequence: CASGLNRQIGTQETQYF. CDR3 nucleotides: TGTGCTAGTGGTTTGAATCGCCAAATAGGGACACAAGAGACCCAGTACTTC.

The gene calls are TRBV7-6 and TRBJ2-3, with 8 nucleotides matching TRBD1. J lost 7 bases, V lost 1 base, and 10 bases had no gene match. Germline V gene sequence: CDR1 SGHVS, CDR2 FNYEAQ. The CDR3 spans 16 residues. CDR3 loop: CASSLDTTGVPYTQYF. DNA for the CDR3: TGTGCCAGCAGCTTAGACACGACAGGGGTTCCTTATACGCAGTATTTT.

The chain is built from TRBV5-4 and TRBJ1-2; weak D call: TRBD1 (6 bases). The ends were cut back, 3 bases at V and 1 base at J, with 13 bases in the middle. In germline, CDR1 is SGHNT, CDR2 YYREEE (reference sequence). The CDR3 sequence is 15 residues long. The CDR3 DNA follows: TGTGCCAGCAGCTCAGGTGGACAGAGTAACTATGGCTACACCTTC. It codes for CASSSGGQSNYGYTF. The full variable domain, with the rest looked up from reference TRBV5-4 and TRBJ1-2, is ETGVTQSPTHLIKTRGQQVTLRCSSQSGHNTVSWYQQALGQGPQFIFQYYREEENGRGNFPPRFSGLQFPNYSSELNVNALELDDSALYLCASSSGGQSNYGYTFGSGTRLTVV.

The rearrangement links TRBV2 to TRBJ1-6; TRBD1 might be the D (5 bases). Germline V gene lookup returns CDR1 SNHLY and CDR2 FYNNEI. This CDR3 has 17 amino acids. Between the trimmed V and J ends, which lost 4 bases and 0 bases, there was a span of 13 bases. CDR3 in amino acids: CASSGDSRGSYNSPLHF. The CDR3, as DNA: TGTGCCAGCAGTGGTGACAGTCGTGGCTCCTATAATTCACCCCTCCACTTT.

This chain connects TRBV29-1 to TRBJ1-1; possible D gene TRBD1, 5 bases. Looked up from germline, CDR1 is SQVTM and CDR2 is ANQGSEA. The CDR3 is 14 amino acids. V gave up 4 bases and J gave up 5 bases, with 17 bases separating them. CDR3 DNA sequence: TGCAGCGTTGTAGTCGGGGGAGTCCGGACTGAAGCTTTCTTT. As protein: CSVVVGGVRTEAFF. Full variable domain (rest looked up from reference TRBV29-1 and TRBJ1-1): SAVISQKPSRDICQRGTSLTIQCQVDSQVTMMFWYRQQPGQSLTLIATANQGSEATYESGFVIDKFPISRPNLTFSTLTVSNMSPEDSSIYLCSVVVGGVRTEAFFGQGTRLTVV.

This clone has a single count. This rearrangement joins TRBV4-3 to TRBJ1-5; D not certain. The germline V gene has CDR1 LGHNA and CDR2 YSLEER. CDR3 length: 14 amino acids. Between the trimmed V and J ends, which lost 0 bases and 6 bases, there was a span of 9 bases. In DNA form, the CDR3 reads TGCGCCAGCAGCCAAGATCATAGGAGTCAGCCCCAGCATTTT. This sequence encodes CASSQDHRSQPQHF.

There are a few counts of this clone. The chain combines TRBV5-6 with TRBJ1-5, with TRBD1 as a possible D gene (5 bases). Germline V gives CDR1 SGHDT, CDR2 YYEEEE. The CDR3 length is 15 residues. V shed 6 bases and J shed 5 bases, with 18 bases lying between them. The CDR3 is CASTWGVGLDQPQHF. As DNA, the CDR3 is TGTGCCAGCACCTGGGGCGTGGGGCTAGATCAGCCCCAGCATTTT. Variable domain in full (rest from reference TRBV5-6 and TRBJ1-5): DAGVTQSPTHLIKTRGQQVTLRCSPKSGHDTVSWYQQALGQGPQFIFQYYEEEERQRGNFPDRFSGHQFPNYSSELNVNALLLGDSALYLCASTWGVGLDQPQHFGDGTRLSIL.

This clone was picked up a small number of times. The J gene is TRBJ2-2, the V gene TRBV6-1; D is unclear. Germline assignment: CDR1 MNHNS and CDR2 SASEGT. The CDR3 sequence is 14 residues long. V lost 10 bases, J lost 0 bases, and 12 bases lay in between. The CDR3 here is CATSQATNTGELFF. Here the CDR3 DNA reads TGTGCCACCTCCCAAGCGACGAACACCGGGGAGCTGTTTTTT.

V is TRBV5-1 and J is TRBJ2-7; 7 bases are a match to TRBD1. This CDR3 has 13 residues. The ends lost 5 bases at V and 4 bases at J; junction bases unmatched: 6. In germline, CDR1 is SGHRS, CDR2 YFSETQ. CDR3 nucleotide sequence: TGCGCCAGCAGTTACACAGGGGTTTACGAGCAGTACTTC. Translation: CASSYTGVYEQYF.

The gene calls are TRBV27 and TRBJ1-2, with D maybe TRBD1 (6 bases). Trimming cost V 3 bases and J 5 bases, with 16 bases left between them. CDR3 length equals 15 residues. From germline, CDR1 is MNHEY and CDR2 SMNVEV (reference sequence). The CDR3 DNA follows: TGTGCCAGCAGTTTCGTTCCCGGACAGATATATGGCTACACCTTC. Translating it yields CASSFVPGQIYGYTF.

In DNA, the CDR3 is TGTGCCAGCAGCCCGGGTGCAACTAATGAAAAACTGTTTTTT. Translated, it gives CASSPGATNEKLFF. This chain uses TRBV5-6 with TRBJ1-4; D remains ambiguous. V shed 4 bases and J shed 0 bases, with 7 bases lying between them. CDR1 is SGHDT and CDR2 is YYEEEE in the germline V gene. This CDR3 region has 14 residues.

This clone was seen a few times. The rearrangement joins TRBV6-5 to TRBJ2-7; D is unclear. This CDR3 region has 13 residues. Per the germline V gene, CDR1 is MNHEY and CDR2 is SVGAGI. Trimming left V 6 bases short and J 5 bases short, with 14 bases between. The DNA of the CDR3 is TGTGCCAGCAGGCCCCCAGCGTCCGACGAGCAGTACTTC. Translation: CASRPPASDEQYF.

This clone appeared a single time. This sequence joins TRBV9 and TRBJ2-5; 8 bases match TRBD1. Trimming at V came to 4 bases and at J to 4 bases, leaving 6 bases not matched to a gene. The CDR3 consists of 14 residues. Per the germline V gene, CDR1 is SGDLS and CDR2 is YYNGEE. The CDR3 nucleotides are TGTGCCAGCAGCCTCCGGGACAGGTTAGAGACCCAGTACTTC. It codes for CASSLRDRLETQYF.

The genes are TRBV30 and TRBJ1-4, with TRBD1 matching over 7 bases. CDR3 length: 19 amino acids. With V trimmed by 2 bases and J by 0 bases, 15 bases remained unmatched. CDR1 is GTSNPN, CDR2 SVGIG, per germline (reference sequence). The CDR3 DNA reads as TGTGCCTGGAGTCGGGACAGAATGATCTTAAAAACAACTAATGAAAAACTGTTTTTT. This gives the protein CAWSRDRMILKTTNEKLFF.

The chain is built from TRBV6-4 and TRBJ2-1, with 8 positions matching TRBD2. The V and J ends lost 3 bases and 3 bases, in that order; junction bases with no gene match: 4. This CDR3 spans 15 amino acids. Germline assignment: CDR1 MRHNA and CDR2 SNTAGT. The CDR3 spells CASSEGRGDYNEQFF. The DNA for the CDR3 is TGTGCCAGCAGTGAGGGGCGGGGGGACTACAATGAGCAGTTCTTC.

The chain has TRBV4-2 and TRBJ2-3; 10 bases are a match to TRBD2. The CDR3 covers 15 residues. Germline lookup yields CDR1 LGHNA and CDR2 YNFKEQ. V gave up 2 bases and J gave up 2 bases; unmatched junction bases: 1. The CDR3, as DNA: TGTGCCAGCAGCCAACTAGCGGGGGACACAGATACGCAGTATTTT. This gives the protein CASSQLAGDTDTQYF.

The genes are TRBV18 and TRBJ2-4; no clear D gene. CDR1 is KGHSH and CDR2 is LQKENI in the germline V gene. Trimming shortened V by 0 bases and J by 0 bases, and 6 bases separated the two germline ends. The CDR3 loop spans 15 amino acids. CDR3: CASSPPYLAKNIQYF. The CDR3, as DNA: TGTGCCAGCTCACCACCCTATCTAGCCAAAAACATTCAGTACTTC.

The chain links TRBV10-3 to TRBJ1-2, with 7 nucleotides matching TRBD1. CDR1 and CDR2 (germline): ENHRY, SYGVKD. This CDR3 has 10 amino acids. The junction had 3 bases not matched to a gene; V was cut back by 10 bases and J by 7 bases. The CDR3: CATQGGGYTF. The CDR3 DNA reads TGTGCCACTCAGGGGGGTGGCTACACCTTC.